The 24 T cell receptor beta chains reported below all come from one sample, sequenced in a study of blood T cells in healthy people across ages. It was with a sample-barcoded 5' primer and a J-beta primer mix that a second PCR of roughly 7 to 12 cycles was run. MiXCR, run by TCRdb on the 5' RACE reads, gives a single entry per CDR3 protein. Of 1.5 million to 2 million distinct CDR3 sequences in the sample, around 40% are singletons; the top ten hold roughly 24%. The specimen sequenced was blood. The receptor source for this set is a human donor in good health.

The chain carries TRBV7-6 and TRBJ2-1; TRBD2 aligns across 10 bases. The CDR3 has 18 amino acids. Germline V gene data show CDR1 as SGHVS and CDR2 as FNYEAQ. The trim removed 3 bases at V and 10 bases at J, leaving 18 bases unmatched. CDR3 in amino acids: CASSFSLAGVPQSYEQFF. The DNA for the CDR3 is TGTGCCAGCAGCTTCTCTCTAGCGGGGGTGCCCCAGTCCTACGAGCAGTTCTTC.

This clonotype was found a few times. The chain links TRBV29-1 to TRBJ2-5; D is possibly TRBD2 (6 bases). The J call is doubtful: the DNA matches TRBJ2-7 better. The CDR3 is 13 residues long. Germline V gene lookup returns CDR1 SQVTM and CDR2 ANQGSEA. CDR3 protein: CSVAGTYTYEQYF. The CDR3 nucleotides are TGCAGCGTTGCCGGGACTTACACCTACGAGCAGTACTTC.

The chain's CDR3 is CSAPTSGGGNIQYF. The CDR3 coding sequence is TGCAGTGCGCCGACTAGCGGGGGTGGAAACATTCAGTACTTC. The chain uses TRBV20-1 and TRBJ2-4, with 12 bases aligning to TRBD2. The junction had 6 bases not matched to a gene; V was cut back by 6 bases and J by 6 bases. The germline gives CDR1 DFQATT, CDR2 SNEGSKA (reference sequence). The CDR3 has 14 residues.

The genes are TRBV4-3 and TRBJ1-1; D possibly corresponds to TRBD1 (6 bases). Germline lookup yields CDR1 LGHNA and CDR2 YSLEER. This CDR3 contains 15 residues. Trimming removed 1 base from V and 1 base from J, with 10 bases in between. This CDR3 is CASSQGGLGNTEAFF. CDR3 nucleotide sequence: TGCGCCAGCAGCCAAGGGGGGCTTGGGAACACTGAAGCTTTCTTT.

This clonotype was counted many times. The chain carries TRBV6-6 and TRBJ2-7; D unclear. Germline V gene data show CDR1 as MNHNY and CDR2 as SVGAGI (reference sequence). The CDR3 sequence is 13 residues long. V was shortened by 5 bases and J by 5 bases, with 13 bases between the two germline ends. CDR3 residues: CASSPPTVNEQYF. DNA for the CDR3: TGTGCCAGCAGTCCGCCCACGGTTAACGAGCAGTACTTC.

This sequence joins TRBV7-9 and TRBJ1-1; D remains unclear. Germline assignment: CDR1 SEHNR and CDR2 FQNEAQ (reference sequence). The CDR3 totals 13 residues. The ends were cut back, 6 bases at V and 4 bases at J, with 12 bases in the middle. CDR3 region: CASRQSRTTEAFF. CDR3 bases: TGTGCCAGCAGGCAGTCCAGAACCACTGAAGCTTTCTTT. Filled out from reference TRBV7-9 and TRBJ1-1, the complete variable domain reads DTGVSQNPRHKITKRGQNVTFRCDPISEHNRLYWYRQTLGQGPEFLTYFQNEAQLEKSRLLSDRFSAERPKGSFSTLEIQRTEQGDSAMYLCASRQSRTTEAFFGQGTRLTVV.

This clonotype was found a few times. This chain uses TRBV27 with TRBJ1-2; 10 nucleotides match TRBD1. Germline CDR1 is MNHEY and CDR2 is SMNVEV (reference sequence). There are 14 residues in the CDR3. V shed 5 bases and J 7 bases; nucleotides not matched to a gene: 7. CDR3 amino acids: CASSMGQGLGGYTF. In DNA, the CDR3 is TGTGCCAGCAGTATGGGACAGGGGCTGGGTGGCTACACCTTC.

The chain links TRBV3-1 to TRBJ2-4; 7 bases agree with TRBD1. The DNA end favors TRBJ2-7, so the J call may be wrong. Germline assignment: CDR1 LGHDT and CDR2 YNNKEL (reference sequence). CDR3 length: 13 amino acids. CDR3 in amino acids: CASSQGQTNEQYF. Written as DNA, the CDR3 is TGTGCCAGCAGCCAGGGACAGACCAACGAGCAGTACTTC.

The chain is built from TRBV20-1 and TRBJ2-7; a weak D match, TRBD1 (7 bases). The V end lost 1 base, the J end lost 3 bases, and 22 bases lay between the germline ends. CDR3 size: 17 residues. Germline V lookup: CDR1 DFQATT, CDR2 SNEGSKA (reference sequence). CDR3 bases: TGCAGTGCTAGAGTTTTTAGTCGCGGGACAGACCACTACGAGCAGTACTTC. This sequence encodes CSARVFSRGTDHYEQYF.

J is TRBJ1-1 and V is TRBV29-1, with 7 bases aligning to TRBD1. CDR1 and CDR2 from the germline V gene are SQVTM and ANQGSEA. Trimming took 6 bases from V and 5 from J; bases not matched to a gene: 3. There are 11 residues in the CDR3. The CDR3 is CSVQGKTEAFF. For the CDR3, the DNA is TGCAGCGTACAGGGGAAAACTGAAGCTTTCTTT. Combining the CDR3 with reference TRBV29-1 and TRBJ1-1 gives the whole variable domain SAVISQKPSRDICQRGTSLTIQCQVDSQVTMMFWYRQQPGQSLTLIATANQGSEATYESGFVIDKFPISRPNLTFSTLTVSNMSPEDSSIYLCSVQGKTEAFFGQGTRLTVV.

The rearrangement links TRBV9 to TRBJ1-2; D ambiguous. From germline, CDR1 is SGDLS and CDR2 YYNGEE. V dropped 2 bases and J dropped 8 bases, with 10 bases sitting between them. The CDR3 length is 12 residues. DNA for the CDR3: TGTGCCAGCAGCGTGGTAACGGGGGGCTACACCTTC. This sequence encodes CASSVVTGGYTF.

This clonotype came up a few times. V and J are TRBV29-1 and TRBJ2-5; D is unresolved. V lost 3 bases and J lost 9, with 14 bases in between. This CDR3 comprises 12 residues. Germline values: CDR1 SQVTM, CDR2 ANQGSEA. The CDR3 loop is CSVDSPHGAQYF. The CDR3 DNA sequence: TGCAGCGTTGACAGCCCTCATGGGGCCCAGTACTTC.

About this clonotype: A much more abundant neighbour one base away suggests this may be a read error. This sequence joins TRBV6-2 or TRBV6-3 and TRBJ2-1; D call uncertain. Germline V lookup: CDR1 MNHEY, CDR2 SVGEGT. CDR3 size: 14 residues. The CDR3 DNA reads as TGTGTCAGCAGCTTTCCTAGCTCCTACAATGAGCAGTTCTTC. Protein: CVSSFPSSYNEQFF.

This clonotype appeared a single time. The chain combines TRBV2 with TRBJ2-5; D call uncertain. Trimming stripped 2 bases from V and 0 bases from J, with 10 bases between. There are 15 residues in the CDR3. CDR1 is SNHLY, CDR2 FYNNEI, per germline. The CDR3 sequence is CASSENWSYQETQYF. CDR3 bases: TGTGCCAGCAGTGAAAACTGGAGCTACCAAGAGACCCAGTACTTC.

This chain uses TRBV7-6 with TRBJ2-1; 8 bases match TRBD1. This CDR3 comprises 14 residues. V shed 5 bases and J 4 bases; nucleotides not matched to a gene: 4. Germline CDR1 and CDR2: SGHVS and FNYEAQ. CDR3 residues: CASSRTGQYNEQFF. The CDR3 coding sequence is TGTGCCAGCAGCCGGACAGGGCAATACAATGAGCAGTTCTTC.

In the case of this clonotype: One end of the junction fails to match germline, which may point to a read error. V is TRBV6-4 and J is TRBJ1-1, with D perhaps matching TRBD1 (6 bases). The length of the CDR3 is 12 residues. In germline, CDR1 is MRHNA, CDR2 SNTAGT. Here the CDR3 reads CASMGGGTEAFF. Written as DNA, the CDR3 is TGTGCCAGTATGGGGGGGGGCACTGAAGCTTTCTTC.

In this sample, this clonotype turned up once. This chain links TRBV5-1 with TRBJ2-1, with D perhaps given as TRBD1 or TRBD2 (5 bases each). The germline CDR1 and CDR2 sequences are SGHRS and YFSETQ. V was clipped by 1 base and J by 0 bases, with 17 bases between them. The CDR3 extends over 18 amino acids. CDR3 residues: CASSLRQGRESSYNEQFF. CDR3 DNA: TGCGCCAGCAGCTTGCGTCAGGGTAGGGAGAGCTCCTACAATGAGCAGTTCTTC.

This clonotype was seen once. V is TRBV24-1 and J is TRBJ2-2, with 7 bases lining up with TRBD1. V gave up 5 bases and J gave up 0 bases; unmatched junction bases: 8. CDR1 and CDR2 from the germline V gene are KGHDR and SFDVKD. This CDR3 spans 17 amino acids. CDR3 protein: CATSAMPGQTNTGELFF. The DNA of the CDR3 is TGTGCCACCAGTGCTATGCCGGGACAGACGAACACCGGGGAGCTGTTTTTT.

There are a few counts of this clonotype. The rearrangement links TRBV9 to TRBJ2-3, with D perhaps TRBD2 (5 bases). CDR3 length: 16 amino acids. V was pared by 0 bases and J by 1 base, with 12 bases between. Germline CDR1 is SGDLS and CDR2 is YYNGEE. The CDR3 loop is CASSVGVLVGTDTQYF. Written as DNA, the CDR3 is TGTGCCAGCAGCGTAGGTGTACTAGTCGGCACAGATACGCAGTATTTT.

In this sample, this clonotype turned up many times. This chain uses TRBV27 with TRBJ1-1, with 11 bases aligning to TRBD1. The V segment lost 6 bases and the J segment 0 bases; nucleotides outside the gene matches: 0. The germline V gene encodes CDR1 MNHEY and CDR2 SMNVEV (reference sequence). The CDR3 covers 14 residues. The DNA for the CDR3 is TGTGCCAGCAGGGGACAGGGGGTGAACACTGAAGCTTTCTTT. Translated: CASRGQGVNTEAFF.

The CDR3 DNA follows: TGCAGTGCTAGAGCCCGTGGGGGGGAGTACGAGCAGTACTTC. Translated: CSARARGGEYEQYF. The chain is built from TRBV20-1 and TRBJ2-5; 7 bases are shared with TRBD2. The J call may be incorrect, as the DNA end agrees better with TRBJ2-7. Germline V lookup: CDR1 DFQATT, CDR2 SNEGSKA (reference sequence). CDR3 length: 14 amino acids.

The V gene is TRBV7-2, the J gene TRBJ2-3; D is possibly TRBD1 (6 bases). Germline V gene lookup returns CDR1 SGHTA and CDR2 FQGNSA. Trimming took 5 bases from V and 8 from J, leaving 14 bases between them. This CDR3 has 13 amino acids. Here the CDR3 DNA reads TGTGCCAGCAGCCAATACAGGGTTGGTACGCAGTATTTT. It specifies CASSQYRVGTQYF.

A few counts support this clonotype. The CDR3 DNA is TGTGCCAGCAGTAGCAGGATACGGGAGCAGTTCTTC. Protein product: CASSSRIREQFF. The rearrangement links TRBV25-1 to TRBJ2-1; unclear D gene. Germline-derived CDR1 and CDR2 are MGHDK and SYGVNS. V lost 5 bases to trimming and J lost 10 bases, with 12 bases between them. This CDR3 contains 12 residues.

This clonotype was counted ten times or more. The CDR3: CAISATGQGHYGYTF. DNA of the CDR3: TGTGCCATCAGTGCCACAGGACAGGGACACTATGGCTACACCTTC. This chain joins TRBV10-3 and TRBJ1-2; 8 bases are a match to TRBD1. This CDR3 has 15 residues. Trimming cost V 4 bases and J 3 bases; bases outside gene matches: 7. Germline V gives CDR1 ENHRY, CDR2 SYGVKD.